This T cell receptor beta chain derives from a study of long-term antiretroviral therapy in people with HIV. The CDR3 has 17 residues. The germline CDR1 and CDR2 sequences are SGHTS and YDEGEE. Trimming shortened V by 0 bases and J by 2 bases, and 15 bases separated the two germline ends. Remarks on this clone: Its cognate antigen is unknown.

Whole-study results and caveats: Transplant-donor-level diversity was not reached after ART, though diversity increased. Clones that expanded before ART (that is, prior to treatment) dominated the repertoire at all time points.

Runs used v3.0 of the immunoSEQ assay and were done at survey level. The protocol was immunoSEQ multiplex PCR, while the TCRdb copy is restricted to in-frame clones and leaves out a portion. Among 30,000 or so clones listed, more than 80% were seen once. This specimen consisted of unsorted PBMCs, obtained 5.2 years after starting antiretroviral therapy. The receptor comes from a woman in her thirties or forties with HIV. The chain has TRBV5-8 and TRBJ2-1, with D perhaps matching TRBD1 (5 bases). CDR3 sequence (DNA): TGTGCCAGCAGCTTGGCTGGCGCCCAAGGGGCCTACAATGAGCAGTTCTTC. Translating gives CASSLAGAQGAYNEQFF. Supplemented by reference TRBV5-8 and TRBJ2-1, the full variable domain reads EAGVTQSPTHLIKTRGQQATLRCSPISGHTSVYWYQQALGLGLQFLLWYDEGEERNRGNFPPRFSGRQFPNYSSELNVNALELEDSALYLCASSLAGAQGAYNEQFFGPGTRLTVL.